This T cell receptor beta chain was captured by sequencing in a study of T cells after yellow fever vaccination. Whole-study findings and limits: Researchers cautioned that FACS-sorted repertoires could harbor abundant clonotypes contaminating from the bulk population. Secondary responses were weaker yet peaked faster, day 5 versus 15.

This clonotype was seen repeatedly, ten times or more. Its antigen is currently unknown. The CDR3 runs 16 residues. Germline CDR1 is SEHNR and CDR2 is FQNEAQ (reference sequence). V was pared by 5 bases and J by 0 bases, with 16 bases between. Production of TCR cDNA was by 5'RACE template switching, which also added a universal primer site and UMIs. Via MiXCR, TCRdb re-called the 5' RACE reads, giving one row per CDR3 protein. The sample yields more than 95,000 distinct CDR3 sequences, roughly 10% seen once. The sequencing used CD8+ T cells sorted from PBMCs, collected on the day of the yellow fever booster vaccination. This clonotype originated in a young man who received the YFV17D yellow fever vaccine. V usage is TRBV7-9 and J usage is TRBJ1-1; no firm D call. Written as DNA, the CDR3 is TGTGCCAGCAGCCGACGTCGGGTGCTGATGAACACTGAAGCTTTCTTT. This encodes CASSRRRVLMNTEAFF.